This T cell receptor (beta chain) was found in a study of OX40 agonist ivuxolimab in advanced cancers. Study information: Patients assigned to dose escalation were diagnosed with hepatocellular carcinoma, melanoma, renal cell or head and neck cancer.

Using immunoSEQ multiplex PCR, the repertoire was profiled, and TCRdb retains in-frame clones only, with some absent. This sample carries tens of thousands of clones, 85% to 95% of them seen once, and the ten largest clones take about 2.6%. CDR1 is SGHAT and CDR2 is FQNNGV in the germline V gene. J lost 4 bases, V lost 5 bases, and 12 bases had no gene match. The CDR3 totals 17 residues. This specimen consisted of CD4+ or CD8+ T cells sorted from blood, obtained in a trial of the OX40 agonist ivuxolimab. The source is an adult with an advanced solid tumor such as melanoma, head and neck, liver or kidney cancer. This chain joins TRBV11-2 and TRBJ2-3; 10 bases fit TRBD2. CDR3: CASSLGLAATMADTQYF. For the CDR3, the DNA is TGTGCCAGCAGCCTCGGACTAGCGGCCACCATGGCAGATACGCAGTATTTT. The full variable domain, its missing parts supplied by reference TRBV11-2 and TRBJ2-3, is EAGVAQSPRYKIIEKRQSVAFWCNPISGHATLYWYQQILGQGPKLLIQFQNNGVVDDSQLPKDRFSAERLKGVDSTLKIQPAKLEDSAVYLCASSLGLAATMADTQYFGPGTRLTVL.